This T cell receptor (beta chain) comes out of a study of glioma-infiltrating T cells after dendritic cell vaccination. Study-level background: Between the early 2000s and the early 2010s, patients got autologous tumor lysate-pulsed dendritic cell vaccines.

Trimming pared 1 base from V and 1 base from J, leaving 17 bases between. The CDR3 sequence is 17 residues long. CDR1 and CDR2 (germline): SGHAT, FQNNGV. Note on this clone: The target antigen is unknown.

Time point in this sample: after dendritic cell vaccination, including at tumor progression/relapse. All glioblastoma patients lacked an isocitrate dehydrogenase mutation. Before vaccination, two weeks after the third vaccination, and at progression, PBMC were collected. Whole-study results and caveats: Survival was not directly related to TCR clonality in these patients.

TCRdb's table, derived via immunoSEQ multiplex PCR, lists solely in-frame clones and lacks some. Of around 23,000 clones in the sample, 85% to 90% were seen once. Source: blood, taken after dendritic cell vaccination. The origin of this receptor is a human donor with glioblastoma. The gene calls are TRBV11-2 and TRBJ2-7, with D perhaps TRBD1 (6 bases). The CDR3 spells CASSLGTGGQISYEQYF. Here the CDR3 DNA reads TGTGCCAGCAGCTTAGGAACTGGAGGACAGATTTCCTACGAGCAGTACTTC.